The 14 T cell receptor beta chains reported below all come from one sample, sequenced in a study of T cells after yellow fever vaccination. TCRdb reanalysed the 5' RACE reads using MiXCR and keeps one entry per CDR3 protein. The sample has some 300,000 distinct CDR3 sequences, roughly 8.3% seen once. The material sequenced was PBMCs, taken about 49 days after the first yellow fever vaccination. Every receptor here comes from a man younger than 35 who received the YFV17D yellow fever vaccine.

The rearrangement uses TRBV28 and TRBJ2-1; D not certain. This CDR3 has 15 residues. Germline V gene data show CDR1 as MDHEN and CDR2 as SYDVKM. The germline V and J ends were trimmed by 4 bases and 0 bases, with 10 bases remaining between them. CDR3 sequence reads: CASSSGVSSYNEQFF. The CDR3 DNA follows: TGTGCCAGCAGTTCTGGGGTGAGCTCCTACAATGAGCAGTTCTTC.

This clonotype was seen more than once but under ten times. The chain has TRBV29-1 and TRBJ2-7; D might be TRBD2 (5 bases). The CDR3 covers 10 residues. The germline CDR1 and CDR2 sequences are SQVTM and ANQGSEA. V was shortened by 7 bases and J by 3 bases, with 7 bases between the two germline ends. In nucleotides, the CDR3 is TGCAGCGCCCGGGACTACGAGCAGTACTTC. This gives the protein CSARDYEQYF.

This clonotype was observed many times. The chain couples TRBV4-1 to TRBJ2-7; 7 nucleotides align to TRBD2. The CDR3 covers 18 residues. Germline lookup yields CDR1 MGHRA and CDR2 YSYEKL. V shed 2 bases, J shed 2 bases, and the junction held 15 bases outside the gene matches. The CDR3 DNA is TGCGCCAGCAGCCAACGCCACTGGGAGGGGATAGTAGCCTACGAGCAGTACTTC. This gives the protein CASSQRHWEGIVAYEQYF.

This clonotype was detected only a few times. The chain carries TRBV20-1 and TRBJ2-3, with 9 bases aligning to TRBD2. Trimming cost V 7 bases and J 7 bases; bases outside gene matches: 15. The CDR3 runs 15 residues. CDR1 and CDR2 from the germline V gene are DFQATT and SNEGSKA (reference sequence). CDR3 in DNA: TGCAGTGTCAGAGGCAGCAGCGGGGGGTCCAATACGCAGTATTTT. Encoded protein: CSVRGSSGGSNTQYF.

This chain uses TRBV25-1 with TRBJ2-2; 8 positions agree with TRBD1. V shed 3 bases, J shed 7 bases, and the junction held 7 bases outside the gene matches. In germline, CDR1 is MGHDK, CDR2 SYGVNS. The CDR3 runs 15 residues. CDR3 nucleotides: TGTGCCAGCAGTGACCAGGGGGCGCCTATCGGGGAGCTGTTTTTT. This encodes CASSDQGAPIGELFF.

This chain uses TRBV24-1 with TRBJ1-1, with 12 positions matching TRBD1. The CDR3 is made up of 16 amino acids. CDR1 is KGHDR, CDR2 SFDVKD, per germline. Trimming cost V 7 bases and J 4 bases; bases outside gene matches: 9. Here the CDR3 DNA reads TGTGCCACCAGGGGGACAGGGGGCCGGTCGAGCACTGAAGCTTTCTTT. Translation gives CATRGTGGRSSTEAFF.

The V and J genes are TRBV12-5 and TRBJ1-5; D unresolved. CDR1 LGHNT and CDR2 FRNRAP come from the germline V gene. The CDR3 consists of 13 residues. V was clipped by 5 bases and J by 6 bases, with 11 bases between them. The DNA for the CDR3 is TGTGCTAGTGGTCCCTCGGGGAGTCAGCCCCAGCATTTT. This sequence encodes CASGPSGSQPQHF. The variable domain in full, with the rest retrieved from reference TRBV12-5 and TRBJ1-5, is DARVTQTPRHKVTEMGQEVTMRCQPILGHNTVFWYRQTMMQGLELLAYFRNRAPLDDSGMPKDRFSAEMPDATLATLKIQPSEPRDSAVYFCASGPSGSQPQHFGDGTRLSIL.

In this sample, this clonotype turned up a few times. Here the CDR3 reads CASSLAGTSDTQYF. The CDR3 DNA sequence: TGCGCCAGCAGCTTGGCGGGGACTTCAGATACGCAGTATTTT. The genes are TRBV5-1 and TRBJ2-3, with D perhaps matching TRBD2 (6 bases). Per the germline V gene, CDR1 is SGHRS and CDR2 is YFSETQ. The length of the CDR3 is 14 residues. V was cut by 0 bases and J by 4 bases, with 9 bases left in between. The entire variable domain, with the rest obtained from reference TRBV5-1 and TRBJ2-3, is as follows: KAGVTQTPRYLIKTRGQQVTLSCSPISGHRSVSWYQQTPGQGLQFLFEYFSETQRNKGNFPGRFSGRQFSNSRSEMNVSTLELGDSALYLCASSLAGTSDTQYFGPGTRLTVL.

J is TRBJ2-7 and V is TRBV27; D remains unclear. Trimming left V 1 base short and J 5 bases short, with 18 bases between. The CDR3 sequence is 16 residues long. Germline CDR1 and CDR2: MNHEY and SMNVEV (reference sequence). The CDR3, as DNA: TGTGCCAGCAGTTTATTGGGCTGGTGGGCCCCACACGAGCAGTACGTC. Residues: CASSLLGWWAPHEQYV.

The chain has TRBV4-2 and TRBJ2-3; the D is unclear. This CDR3 has 15 amino acids. The germline V gene has CDR1 LGHNA and CDR2 YNFKEQ. The V end lost 0 bases, the J end lost 2 bases, and 9 bases lay between the germline ends. The CDR3 reads CASSQENYYTDTQYF. CDR3 in DNA: TGTGCCAGCAGCCAAGAGAACTACTACACAGATACGCAGTATTTT.

There are a few counts of this clonotype. The chain is built from TRBV6-1 and TRBJ1-2; no reliable D call. This CDR3 spans 14 amino acids. V was clipped by 5 bases and J by 4 bases, with 14 bases between them. CDR1 is MNHNS, CDR2 SASEGT, per germline. The CDR3 here is CASSPPTPSYGYTF. CDR3 sequence (DNA): TGTGCCAGCAGTCCTCCGACACCCTCCTATGGCTACACCTTC.

Worth noting for this clonotype: A read error is possible here, since a much larger clone lies one base away. CDR3: CASSLENQPQHF. CDR3 nucleotides: TGTGCCAGCAGCTTAGAGAATCAGCCCCAGCATTTT. This chain links TRBV7-2 with TRBJ1-5; D not certain. V was clipped by 1 base and J by 4 bases, with 2 bases between them. Germline CDR1 and CDR2: SGHTA and FQGNSA. This CDR3 region has 12 residues.

J is TRBJ2-7 and V is TRBV10-3, with 8 bases identical to TRBD1. V shed 10 bases, J shed 7 bases, and the junction held 12 bases outside the gene matches. The CDR3 sequence is 13 residues long. CDR1 is ENHRY, CDR2 SYGVKD, per germline. The CDR3 bases are TGTGCCACGCAGGACAGGGTGGGTGAGGAGCAGTACTTC. This sequence encodes CATQDRVGEEQYF.

This clonotype was observed a handful of times. The CDR3 DNA is TGTGTCGCGGGGCAGGGGGCGCAATCCAATCAGCCCCAGCATTTT. Protein: CVAGQGAQSNQPQHF. V gene TRBV28 combines with J gene TRBJ1-5, with 8 bases that match TRBD1. The length of the CDR3 is 15 residues. Germline lookup yields CDR1 MDHEN and CDR2 SYDVKM. Variable domain in full (rest from reference TRBV28 and TRBJ1-5): DVKVTQSSRYLVKRTGEKVFLECVQDMDHENMFWYRQDPGLGLRLIYFSYDVKMKEKGDIPEGYSVSREKKERFSLILESASTNQTSMYLCVAGQGAQSNQPQHFGDGTRLSIL.